Presented here are 24 T cell receptor beta chains from one specimen sequenced in a study of blood T cells in healthy people across ages (dated by TCRdb to about 2015). Libraries came from 5' RACE. Instrument on record: Illumina HiSeq 2500. A second PCR of about 7 to 12 cycles was run with a J-beta primer mix and a sample-barcoded 5' primer. TCRdb passed the public sequencing reads through fastp at Q25 and MiXCR, retaining productive beta sequences. When rows share a CDR3 protein, they turn into one entry using the most common DNA and genes. A total of about 970,000 distinct CDR3 sequences appear in this sample, just over 50% of them only once. About 22% of the sample goes to the ten largest clones. The sample consisted of blood. The receptor source for this set is a woman aged 55-69 years in good health.

This clonotype turned up a few times. DNA of the CDR3: TGTGCCAGCAGCCAAGGGTGGGGCTACGAGCAGTACTTC. It yields the protein CASSQGWGYEQYF. The chain joins TRBV4-2 to TRBJ2-7, with unresolved D. This CDR3 comprises 13 residues. The V end was cut by 1 base, the J end by 3 bases, with 7 bases between. CDR1 and CDR2 from the germline V gene are LGHNA and YNFKEQ.

This rearrangement joins TRBV6-1 to TRBJ2-7; 8 bases are shared with TRBD1. Per germline, CDR1 MNHNS and CDR2 SASEGT. Trimming cost V 10 bases and J 2 bases; bases outside gene matches: 4. The CDR3 sequence is 12 residues long. The CDR3 loop reads CATRDRTYEQYF. CDR3 DNA sequence: TGTGCCACCCGGGACAGGACCTACGAGCAGTACTTC.

In this sample, this clonotype turned up a few times. V is TRBV25-1 and J is TRBJ2-5; perhaps D is TRBD1 or TRBD2 (5 bases each). This CDR3 has 15 residues. Between the trimmed V and J ends, which lost 2 bases and 0 bases, there was a span of 10 bases. Per germline, CDR1 MGHDK and CDR2 SYGVNS. Here the CDR3 reads CASSELGPYQETQYF. The CDR3 bases are TGTGCCAGCAGTGAACTGGGACCGTACCAAGAGACCCAGTACTTC.

This clonotype was seen a handful of times. At one end, the junction sequence differs from germline, possibly due to a read error. The V call is TRBV29-1, the J call TRBJ2-3; 8 bases are a match to TRBD2. The CDR3 length is 13 residues. Germline V CDR1 and CDR2: SQVTM, ANQGSEA. The CDR3 here is CSVIAGSTDTQYF. In DNA form, the CDR3 reads TGCAGCGTCATAGCGGGAAGCACAGATACACAGTATTTT.

The chain joins TRBV7-9 to TRBJ1-6, with no clear D. V was trimmed by 6 bases and J by 13 bases, leaving 13 bases between them. The CDR3 sequence is 12 residues long. Germline values: CDR1 SEHNR, CDR2 FQNEAQ (reference sequence). The CDR3 nucleotides are TGTGCCAGCAGTTTACCAGTGGGTCCCCTCCACTTT. The encoded protein is CASSLPVGPLHF.

This rearrangement joins TRBV6-5 to TRBJ2-7; D perhaps matches TRBD1 (6 bases). Germline V gene data show CDR1 as MNHEY and CDR2 as SVGAGI. This CDR3 is built from 15 residues. V was clipped by 2 bases and J by 0 bases, with 11 bases between them. The CDR3 loop is CASSYGTPPSYEQYF. DNA for the CDR3: TGTGCCAGCAGTTACGGGACACCGCCCTCCTACGAGCAGTACTTC.

This clonotype was seen more than once but under ten times. The CDR3 nucleotides are TGTGCCAGCAGCCCGGTAACAGTGCTCTCCTACGAGCAGTACTTC. The encoded protein is CASSPVTVLSYEQYF. This chain joins TRBV7-2 and TRBJ2-7, with D unclear. The V and J ends lost 5 bases and 0 bases respectively, with 14 bases between them. The CDR3 loop spans 15 amino acids. CDR1 is SGHTA and CDR2 is FQGNSA in the germline V gene. Together with reference TRBV7-2 and TRBJ2-7, the CDR3 gives the full variable domain: GAGVSQSPSNKVTEKGKDVELRCDPISGHTALYWYRQSLGQGLEFLIYFQGNSAPDKSGLPSDRFSAERTGGSVSTLTIQRTQQEDSAVYLCASSPVTVLSYEQYFGPGTRLTVT.

The chain combines TRBV7-8 with TRBJ1-1; 11 bases map to TRBD1. The CDR3 runs to 16 residues. Losses at the gene ends were 6 bases for V and 4 bases for J; bases not matched to a gene: 10. From germline, CDR1 is SGHVS and CDR2 FQNEAQ. CDR3 sequence reads: CASSSRDRGGGTEAFF. Here the CDR3 DNA reads TGTGCCAGCAGTTCCCGGGACAGGGGGGGGGGCACTGAAGCTTTCTTT.

The CDR3 bases are TGCAGTGCCATACCCACAGATACGCAGTATTTT. Translation gives CSAIPTDTQYF. V gene TRBV20-1 combines with J gene TRBJ2-3; no firm D call. With 6 bases removed from V and 2 bases from J, the gap between germline ends came to 6 bases. Germline V gives CDR1 DFQATT, CDR2 SNEGSKA (reference sequence). There are 11 residues in the CDR3.

There are many counts of this clonotype. This sequence joins TRBV4-1 and TRBJ2-3, with TRBD2 matching over 12 bases. The V gene's germline CDR1 is MGHRA and CDR2 YSYEKL. Trimming at V came to 5 bases and at J to 6 bases, leaving 9 bases not matched to a gene. The CDR3 length is 16 residues. The CDR3: CASSSPTSGRRDTQYF. As DNA, the CDR3 is TGCGCCAGCAGCTCTCCGACTAGCGGGAGACGGGATACGCAGTATTTT.

This clonotype was detected a few times. The chain combines TRBV20-1 with TRBJ2-5; no definite D call. The CDR3 runs to 14 residues. Looked up from germline, CDR1 is DFQATT and CDR2 is SNEGSKA (reference sequence). Trimming pared 2 bases from V and 0 bases from J, leaving 10 bases between. CDR3 amino acids: CSARPFANQETQYF. The CDR3 nucleotides read TGCAGTGCTAGACCATTCGCAAACCAAGAGACCCAGTACTTC.

Only one count was recorded for this clonotype. CDR3 sequence reads: CASSLATAGFLTDTQYF. DNA for the CDR3: TGTGCCAGCAGCTTAGCTACAGCGGGATTTCTCACAGATACGCAGTATTTT. The rearrangement uses TRBV7-9 and TRBJ2-3; TRBD2 matches 7 bases. V lost 0 bases and J lost 2; bases outside the gene matches: 8. Germline CDR1 reads SEHNR; CDR2 reads FQNEAQ (reference sequence). The CDR3 spans 17 residues.

The table lists this clonotype with a few counts. V and J are TRBV29-1 and TRBJ2-3; a possible D gene is TRBD2 (6 bases). Germline V gene sequence: CDR1 SQVTM, CDR2 ANQGSEA. The CDR3 is 16 residues long. Trimming cost V 4 bases and J 5 bases, with 22 bases left between them. The CDR3 nucleotides are TGCAGCGTTGTACCCCCTCGAACGGGAGTGGTAGATACGCAGTATTTT. Its protein is CSVVPPRTGVVDTQYF.

The rearrangement links TRBV4-1 to TRBJ2-3; D uncertain. Germline CDR1 and CDR2: MGHRA and YSYEKL. V dropped 0 bases and J dropped 1 base, with 8 bases sitting between them. The CDR3 sequence is 15 residues long. CDR3 in DNA: TGCGCCAGCAGCCAAGAAGGTGGCCGCACAGATACGCAGTATTTT. It encodes CASSQEGGRTDTQYF.

With regard to this clonotype: Germline is not matched at one junction end, which may reflect a read error. The rearrangement joins TRBV7-8 to TRBJ2-7; D is possibly TRBD1 (6 bases). Germline-derived CDR1 and CDR2 are SGHVS and FQNEAQ. CDR3 length: 15 amino acids. The CDR3: CASSSSGTTSHEQYF. CDR3 in DNA: TGTGCCAGCAGCTCGTCGGGGACAACCTCCCACGAGCAGTACTTC. Drawing the rest from reference TRBV7-8 and TRBJ2-7, the complete variable domain is GAGVSQSPRYKVAKRGQDVALRCDPISGHVSLFWYQQALGQGPEFLTYFQNEAQLDKSGLPSDRFFAERPEGSVSTLKIQRTQQEDSAVYLCASSSSGTTSHEQYFGPGTRLTVT.

Only a few counts were recorded for this clonotype. The chain joins TRBV20-1 to TRBJ2-7; D is unresolved. Trimming took off 4 bases at V and 2 bases at J, with 9 bases between the two ends. From germline, CDR1 is DFQATT and CDR2 SNEGSKA (reference sequence). The CDR3 consists of 12 residues. This chain's CDR3 is CSAMGSTYEQYF. As DNA, the CDR3 is TGCAGTGCTATGGGCAGTACCTACGAGCAGTACTTC.

The V call is TRBV12-3 or TRBV12-4, the J call TRBJ2-1; TRBD2 is a possible D gene (5 bases). This CDR3 has 12 residues. With 7 bases removed from V and 6 bases from J, the gap between germline ends came to 10 bases. The CDR3 spells CASTHRGNEQFF. For the CDR3, the DNA is TGTGCCAGCACGCACCGGGGCAATGAGCAGTTCTTC.

The J gene is TRBJ2-1, the V gene TRBV18; no clear D. CDR1 KGHSH and CDR2 LQKENI come from the germline V gene. The CDR3 is 14 residues long. V was pared by 1 base and J by 5 bases, with 9 bases between. In nucleotides, the CDR3 is TGTGCCAGCTCACCACGGTCGAAAAACAATGAGCAGTTCTTC. It encodes CASSPRSKNNEQFF.

This clonotype was seen a few times. This chain joins TRBV7-2 and TRBJ2-5, with TRBD2 identical over 7 bases. Germline values: CDR1 SGHTA, CDR2 FQGNSA. V lost 1 base and J lost 0; bases outside the gene matches: 5. This CDR3 contains 16 residues. CDR3 bases: TGTGCCAGCAGCTTAGGACTAGCCGTGTACCAAGAGACCCAGTACTTC. Encoded protein: CASSLGLAVYQETQYF.

The CDR3 DNA follows: TGTGCCAGCAGCCTTAGCGGGAGTCGGGAGCAGTACTTC. This gives the protein CASSLSGSREQYF. The gene calls are TRBV28 and TRBJ2-7; 9 bases are a match to TRBD2. This CDR3 comprises 13 residues. The germline V gene encodes CDR1 MDHEN and CDR2 SYDVKM. The V gene end was trimmed by 6 bases and the J gene end by 7 bases; junction bases not matched to a gene: 7.

Concerning this clonotype itself: Sequence at one end of the junction differs from germline and may be a read error. The V call is TRBV11-2, the J call TRBJ2-3; 10 positions agree with TRBD1. Germline CDR1 and CDR2: SGHAT and FQNNGV. The CDR3 contains 16 residues. Here the CDR3 reads CASSLGDRGETDTRYF. The CDR3 DNA sequence: TGTGCCAGCAGCTTAGGGGACAGGGGTGAGACAGATACGCGGTATTTT.

V usage is TRBV5-1 and J usage is TRBJ2-1; 8 bases map to TRBD2. Germline lookup yields CDR1 SGHRS and CDR2 YFSETQ. This CDR3 spans 16 amino acids. V lost 5 bases to trimming and J lost 6 bases; unmatched junction nucleotides: 13. CDR3 in amino acids: CASRFSSGGGINEQFF. The CDR3 bases are TGCGCCAGCAGATTTTCTTCGGGAGGGGGTATCAATGAGCAGTTCTTC.

The chain recombines TRBV11-2 with TRBJ2-1, with 7 bases fitting TRBD2. The CDR3 covers 15 residues. Losses at the gene ends were 1 base for V and 9 bases for J; bases not matched to a gene: 9. CDR1 is SGHAT and CDR2 is FQNNGV in the germline V gene. The CDR3 loop reads CASSLVAPGGGEQFF. The CDR3 DNA is TGTGCCAGCAGCTTAGTGGCCCCTGGGGGGGGTGAGCAGTTCTTC.

The gene calls are TRBV6-5 and TRBJ2-5, with 7 bases aligning to TRBD1. The J call is in doubt because the DNA end fits TRBJ2-7 better. CDR1 is MNHEY and CDR2 is SVGAGI in the germline V gene. The CDR3 sequence is 15 residues long. CDR3 bases: TGTGCCAGCAGTACAACAGGGGCCGGGCGCTACGAGCAGTACTTC. It translates to CASSTTGAGRYEQYF.